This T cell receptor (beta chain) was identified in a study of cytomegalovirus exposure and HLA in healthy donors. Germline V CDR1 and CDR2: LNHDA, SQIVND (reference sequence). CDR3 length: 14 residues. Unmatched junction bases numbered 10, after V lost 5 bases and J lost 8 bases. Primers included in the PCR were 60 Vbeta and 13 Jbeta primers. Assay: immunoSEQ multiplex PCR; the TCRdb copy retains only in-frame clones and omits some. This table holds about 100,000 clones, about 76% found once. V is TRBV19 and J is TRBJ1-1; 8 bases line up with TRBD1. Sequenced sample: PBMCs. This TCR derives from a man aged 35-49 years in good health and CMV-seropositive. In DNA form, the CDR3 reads TGTGCCAGTAGTCTCCGGACAGGGAGCTCCGAAGCTTTCTTT. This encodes CASSLRTGSSEAFF.